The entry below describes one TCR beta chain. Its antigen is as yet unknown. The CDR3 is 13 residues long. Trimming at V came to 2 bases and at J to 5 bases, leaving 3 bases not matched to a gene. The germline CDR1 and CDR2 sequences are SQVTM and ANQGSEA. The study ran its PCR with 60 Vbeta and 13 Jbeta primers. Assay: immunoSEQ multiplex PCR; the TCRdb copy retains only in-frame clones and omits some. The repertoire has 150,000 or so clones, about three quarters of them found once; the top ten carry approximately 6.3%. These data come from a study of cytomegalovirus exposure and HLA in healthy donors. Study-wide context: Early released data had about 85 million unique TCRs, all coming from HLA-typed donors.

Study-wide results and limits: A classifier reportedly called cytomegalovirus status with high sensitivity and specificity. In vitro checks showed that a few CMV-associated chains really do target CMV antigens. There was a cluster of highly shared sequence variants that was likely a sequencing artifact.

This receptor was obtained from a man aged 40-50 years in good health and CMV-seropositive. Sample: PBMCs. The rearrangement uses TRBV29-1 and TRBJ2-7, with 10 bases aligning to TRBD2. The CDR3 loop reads CSVEPSGSHEQYF. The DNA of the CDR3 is TGCAGCGTTGAACCTAGCGGGAGTCACGAGCAGTACTTC.